The 7 T cell receptor beta chains given below trace back to one sample, sequenced in a study of siplizumab effects on memory and regulatory T cells. Only in-frame clones appear in the TCRdb table, and some are missing; sequencing was by immunoSEQ multiplex PCR. Of approximately 100,000 clones in the sample, around 90% were seen once. Source material: CD4+ T cells sorted from blood. Source of these receptors: a human donor in good health. Some clones in this sample may be carry-over from other donors' samples.

The chain recombines TRBV29-1 with TRBJ1-2; D remains unclear. V gave up 4 bases and J gave up 6 bases, with 12 bases separating them. CDR3 size: 12 residues. Germline values: CDR1 SQVTM, CDR2 ANQGSEA. The CDR3 coding sequence is TGCAGCGTTGTCCTCCCCCGGGATGGCTACACCTTC. This translates into CSVVLPRDGYTF.

The chain is built from TRBV6-4 and TRBJ2-6; 9 bases are shared with TRBD1. This CDR3 is 18 amino acids long. The germline V gene has CDR1 MRHNA and CDR2 SNTAGT. The J segment lost 0 bases and the V segment lost 5 bases, leaving 8 bases of the junction unmatched. The CDR3 coding sequence is TGTGCCAGCAGTACGCCCGGGACAGGGCTCTCTGGGGCCAACGTCCTGACTTTC. Its translation is CASSTPGTGLSGANVLTF.

This clone was seen a single time. This sequence joins TRBV9 and TRBJ2-5; 7 nucleotides match TRBD1. The CDR3 is 14 amino acids. Germline CDR1 SGDLS, CDR2 YYNGEE. After removal of 4 bases from V and 5 bases from J, the junction contained 8 bases not matched to a gene. The CDR3 nucleotides are TGTGCCAGCAGCATGAACAGGGGTCCGGAGACCCAGTACTTC. Its protein product is CASSMNRGPETQYF.

The sample holds one count of this clone. The rearrangement uses TRBV5-6 and TRBJ1-2, with 11 positions matching TRBD1. Germline lookup yields CDR1 SGHDT and CDR2 YYEEEE. V shed 0 bases, J shed 4 bases, and the junction held 5 bases outside the gene matches. The CDR3 contains 16 residues. The CDR3 DNA is TGTGCCAGCAGCTTGGGGACAGGGGGCTCTGGCTATGGCTACACCTTC. It encodes CASSLGTGGSGYGYTF.

The chain uses TRBV19 and TRBJ1-1, with D tentatively TRBD1 (5 bases). Germline CDR1 reads LNHDA; CDR2 reads SQIVND (reference sequence). The CDR3 contains 16 residues. The germline V and J ends were trimmed by 5 bases and 3 bases, with 19 bases remaining between them. In DNA form, the CDR3 reads TGTGCCAGTAGTCCTAGTATCCAAAAGGGGCACACTGAAGCTTTCTTT. Amino acids: CASSPSIQKGHTEAFF.

This clone came up once. This chain links TRBV15 with TRBJ2-7, with D hard to call. Germline V gives CDR1 LNHNV, CDR2 YYDKDF (reference sequence). V lost 7 bases and J lost 2, with 15 bases in between. The CDR3 sequence is 14 residues long. The CDR3 spells CATKVPGATYEQYF. DNA of the CDR3: TGTGCCACCAAGGTCCCAGGAGCCACCTACGAGCAGTACTTC.

The CDR3 protein is CASSSRRGLGHNEQFF. CDR3 sequence (DNA): TGTGCCAGCAGCTCCCGTCGGGGGCTTGGACACAATGAGCAGTTCTTC. V gene TRBV5-5 combines with J gene TRBJ2-1; perhaps D is TRBD1 or TRBD2 (6 bases each). V was pared by 3 bases and J by 5 bases, with 18 bases between. Germline CDR1 and CDR2: SGHKS and YYEKEE (reference sequence). The CDR3 runs 16 residues.